This TCR beta chain was recovered during a study of graft-versus-host responses after intestinal transplantation. Turning to the study itself: After anti-thymocyte globulin induction, recipients took tacrolimus and steroids for around 3 years. Study-wide results and caveats: Recipient-marrow GvH clones were detected, some having first appeared in ileum or blood. Declines in HvG clones occurring early post-transplant were associated with peak circulating GvH clone levels. Where graft-donor T cell macrochimerism was present, patients had high graft-versus-host to host-versus-graft clonal ratios in allografts.

Concerning this clone itself: Its antigen is still unknown.

The CDR3 sequence is 15 residues long. CDR1 is MGHDK and CDR2 is SYGVNS in the germline V gene. V gave up 7 bases and J gave up 7 bases; unmatched junction bases: 12. This table comes from immunoSEQ multiplex PCR, and its TCRdb copy is limited to in-frame clones, with some not included. The top ten hold more than 0.3% of the sample, which has tens of thousands of clones, 80% to 95% seen once. Sequencing was performed on unstimulated CD4+ T cells sorted from spleen or lymph node cells, taken before intestinal transplant. V gene TRBV25-1 combines with J gene TRBJ1-2; 10 bases agree with TRBD1. The receptor's source is a human donor who received an intestinal transplant. CDR3 bases: TGTGCCAGCACCCCACCCGGCCGGACAGGGGGTGGCTACACCTTC. It yields the protein CASTPPGRTGGGYTF.